The 5 T cell receptor beta chains presented below share a single source sample, sequenced in a study of identical twins. TCRdb ran MiXCR on the 5' RACE reads and lists one entry per CDR3 protein. The data contain about 550,000 distinct CDR3 sequences, 20% to 25% of them singletons. The same data also went into a second study, on yellow fever vaccine responses in identical twins.

The material sequenced was CD4+ T cells sorted from blood. These receptors were taken from a woman aged 18 to 35 in good health.

This rearrangement joins TRBV10-3 to TRBJ2-1; 13 positions agree with TRBD2. The CDR3 loop spans 16 amino acids. V gave up 0 bases and J gave up 6 bases; unmatched junction bases: 2. Germline V gene data show CDR1 as ENHRY and CDR2 as SYGVKD. CDR3 in DNA: TGTGCCATCAGTGAGTCGACTAGCGGGAGGCCCAATGAGCAGTTCTTC. It codes for CAISESTSGRPNEQFF.

This rearrangement joins TRBV10-3 to TRBJ1-1; TRBD1 agrees at 7 bases. V lost 6 bases to trimming and J lost 0 bases; unmatched junction nucleotides: 13. The CDR3 is 17 residues long. Germline V gene data show CDR1 as ENHRY and CDR2 as SYGVKD. In DNA, the CDR3 is TGTGCCATCAGCAATTCAGGGGGGGGGCGCTTGAACACTGAAGCTTTCTTT. Translated: CAISNSGGGRLNTEAFF.

This chain uses TRBV15 with TRBJ2-5; 9 nucleotides agree with TRBD1. The CDR3 contains 13 residues. Germline V CDR1 and CDR2: LNHNV, YYDKDF (reference sequence). With 9 bases clipped from V and 4 bases from J, the junction kept 6 bases outside the gene matches. The CDR3 DNA follows: TGTGCCACGGGACAGGGAGGAACAGAGACCCAGTACTTC. This gives the protein CATGQGGTETQYF.

This clonotype was seen a few times. This rearrangement joins TRBV20-1 to TRBJ2-3; 9 bases are shared with TRBD2. The CDR3 sequence is 17 residues long. Per the germline V gene, CDR1 is DFQATT and CDR2 is SNEGSKA (reference sequence). J was trimmed by 4 bases and V by 5 bases; bases with no gene match: 16. The DNA for the CDR3 is TGCAGTGCTTGGAAGGGTGGCGGGAGGGGTAGGGCAGATACGCAGTATTTT. Translating gives CSAWKGGGRGRADTQYF.

The V call is TRBV10-3, the J call TRBJ1-3; 8 nucleotides agree with TRBD1. Trimming at V came to 5 bases and at J to 6 bases, leaving 6 bases not matched to a gene. CDR1 is ENHRY and CDR2 is SYGVKD in the germline V gene. This CDR3 is 14 amino acids long. Here the CDR3 reads CAISQDRVENTIYF. CDR3 in DNA: TGTGCCATCAGTCAGGACAGGGTCGAAAACACCATATATTTT.